This T cell receptor beta chain is from a study of cytomegalovirus exposure and HLA in healthy donors. This clone has more than one count but fewer than ten. Its specificity is unknown. Study-wide findings and caveats: For cytomegalovirus status, the classifier reportedly gave diagnoses with high specificity and sensitivity. A few CMV-associated chains were confirmed in vitro to be specific for CMV antigens.

Only in-frame clones appear in the TCRdb table, and some are missing; sequencing was by immunoSEQ multiplex PCR. The sample has roughly 130,000 clones; 80% to 90% are singletons. Sequencing used PBMCs. This sequence originates from a man younger than 35 in good health and CMV-seronegative.

CDR3 protein: CASSLHRAGGYTF. CDR3 DNA sequence: TGTGCCAGCAGTTTACACAGGGCAGGAGGCTACACCTTC. The J gene is TRBJ1-2, the V gene TRBV27; D might be TRBD1 (6 bases). The CDR3 has 13 residues. Trimming left V 2 bases short and J 8 bases short, with 12 bases between. Germline CDR1 is MNHEY and CDR2 is SMNVEV (reference sequence).